Below, one T cell receptor (beta chain) is given with its context. Its target is not known. V lost 5 bases, J lost 4 bases, and 12 bases lay in between. This CDR3 is built from 14 residues. The data derive from a study of post-analysis software for immune sequencing data. Study summary: Courses of disease covered relapsing-remitting, secondary progressive and progressive-relapsing multiple sclerosis. Findings and caveats of the study: Patients had higher frequencies than controls of roughly five TRBV segments, including TRBV5-6, TRBV5-1 and TRBV20-1.

cDNA libraries for TCR beta contained unique molecular identifiers. TCRdb re-analysed the PCR reads in MiXCR, keeping a single row per CDR3 protein. The table lists about 760,000 distinct CDR3 sequences, about 27% of them singletons. The V gene is TRBV12-3 or TRBV12-4, the J gene TRBJ1-3; D may be TRBD1 (6 bases). The sample was blood. The source is a girl aged 10-17 years with multiple sclerosis. The CDR3 DNA sequence: TGTGCCAGCAGTATTCACGACAGGGGAAACACCATATATTTT. Its translation: CASSIHDRGNTIYF.